This section outlines one T cell receptor (beta chain) sequence together with its context. The sample comes from a study of CD8+CD57+ T cells in acquired aplastic anemia. Looking at the study overall: Sorted CD4+ and CD8+ cells gave an average of 3.2 ug of DNA.

Profiles of TCR beta VDJ and CDR3 were generated from a genomic DNA template. Each CDR3 protein is one row after TCRdb ran MiXCR on the reads. The table includes around 500,000 distinct CDR3 sequences, approximately 32% detected once. Flow cytometry had shown expanded CD8+CD57+ cells in the patients chosen for sequencing. V trimming: 4 bases; J trimming: 3 bases; junction bases outside the gene matches: 8. CDR1 LNHDA and CDR2 SQIVND come from the germline V gene (reference sequence). CDR3 length equals 15 residues. The chain is built from TRBV19 and TRBJ1-2, with 7 nucleotides matching TRBD1. Source material: sorted CD4+, CD8+, or CD8+CD57+ T cells (not recorded which) from PBMCs. The source of this sequence is a human donor with aplastic anemia. The CDR3 loop reads CASSTLRQGDYGYTF. The CDR3 bases are TGTGCCAGTAGTACCCTCCGGCAGGGGGACTATGGCTACACCTTC.